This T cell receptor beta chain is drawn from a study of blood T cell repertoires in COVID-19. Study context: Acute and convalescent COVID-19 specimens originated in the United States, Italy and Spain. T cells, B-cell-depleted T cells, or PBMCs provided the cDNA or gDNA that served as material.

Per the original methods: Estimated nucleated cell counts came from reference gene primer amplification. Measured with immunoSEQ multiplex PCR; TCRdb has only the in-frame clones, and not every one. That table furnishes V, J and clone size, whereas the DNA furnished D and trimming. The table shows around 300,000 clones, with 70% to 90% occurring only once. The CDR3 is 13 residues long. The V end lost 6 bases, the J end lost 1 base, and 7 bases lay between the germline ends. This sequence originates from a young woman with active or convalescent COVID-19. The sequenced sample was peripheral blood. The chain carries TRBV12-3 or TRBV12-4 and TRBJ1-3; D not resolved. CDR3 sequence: CASRTNSGNTIYF. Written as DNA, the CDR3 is TGTGCCAGCAGAACAAATTCTGGAAACACCATATATTTT.